These 2 T cell receptor beta chains share one sample of origin, sequenced in a study of blood T cells in healthy people across ages (dated by TCRdb to 2013 to 2016). Libraries came from 5' RACE. This sample was sequenced with an Illumina HiSeq 2500. A second roughly 6 to 12 cycle PCR used a sample-barcoded 5' primer and a J-beta primer mix. The raw public data were reprocessed by TCRdb itself: fastp quality trimming at Q25, MiXCR clonotype calling, in-frame beta chains only. Each entry is one CDR3 protein sequence, shown with its most common DNA and genes. For this sample the table gives 700,000 or so distinct CDR3 sequences, of which roughly two fifths were detected only once. Of the sample, around 32% falls within the top ten clones. Material: blood. The receptors here all came from an elderly man in good health.

The CDR3 here is CSATTVRETQYF. The CDR3 region has the DNA TGCAGTGCTACGACAGTCAGGGAGACCCAGTACTTC. The chain links TRBV20-1 to TRBJ2-5, with D perhaps TRBD1 (5 bases). CDR3 size: 12 residues. The V end lost 4 bases, the J end lost 5 bases, and 11 bases lay between the germline ends. Germline V CDR1 and CDR2: DFQATT, SNEGSKA (reference sequence).

This clonotype was detected a few times. The chain uses TRBV5-6 and TRBJ2-2; tentatively, D is TRBD2 (5 bases). CDR1 is SGHDT, CDR2 YYEEEE, per germline. The germline V and J ends were trimmed by 5 bases and 0 bases, with 14 bases remaining between them. The CDR3 runs 16 residues. CDR3 residues: CASSLTTGANTGELFF. The CDR3, as DNA: TGTGCCAGCAGTTTGACCACCGGGGCGAACACCGGGGAGCTGTTTTTT.